The 30 T cell receptor beta chains reported below all come from one sample, sequenced in a study of blood T cell repertoires in COVID-19. Profiling relied on immunoSEQ multiplex PCR, and the TCRdb table lists in-frame clones only, not all of them. This repertoire shows more than 110,000 clones, over 60% found once; its top ten account for roughly 2.9%. Sequencing was performed on PBMCs or T cells enriched from blood (not recorded which). The receptor source for this set is a woman in her forties or fifties who had recovered from COVID-19.

The chain links TRBV19 to TRBJ1-4; 7 bases map to TRBD1. Trimming cost V 4 bases and J 6 bases; bases outside gene matches: 8. This CDR3 region has 15 residues. Germline V lookup: CDR1 LNHDA, CDR2 SQIVND (reference sequence). The CDR3 spells CASSTYRGRDEKLFF. In DNA, the CDR3 is TGTGCCAGTAGTACTTACAGGGGCCGGGATGAAAAACTGTTTTTT.

The chain uses TRBV29-1 and TRBJ1-4; D gene ambiguous. The V end was cut by 3 bases, the J end by 7 bases, with 12 bases between. Germline CDR1 reads SQVTM; CDR2 reads ANQGSEA. This CDR3 has 13 residues. The CDR3 bases are TGCAGCGTTGAGGATACAGCAGGTGAAAAACTGTTTTTT. This translates into CSVEDTAGEKLFF.

This clone was counted a few times. CDR3 coding DNA: TGTGCCAGCAGCCACCGGGTGAATCAGCCCCAGCATTTT. Translating gives CASSHRVNQPQHF. The chain joins TRBV6-2 or TRBV6-3 to TRBJ1-5; D gene ambiguous. The CDR3 spans 13 residues. Germline CDR1 is MNHEY and CDR2 is SVGEGT. V was clipped by 6 bases and J by 4 bases, with 10 bases between them.

The chain combines TRBV7-2 with TRBJ1-1; TRBD1 matches 7 bases. The V and J ends lost 5 bases and 3 bases, in that order; junction bases with no gene match: 6. From germline, CDR1 is SGHTA and CDR2 FQGNSA. The CDR3 is made up of 14 amino acids. The CDR3 is CASSIPGGHTEAFF. The CDR3 nucleotides read TGTGCCAGCAGCATCCCAGGGGGACACACTGAAGCTTTCTTT.

This chain connects TRBV11-3 to TRBJ1-1; tentatively, D is TRBD1 (6 bases). Trimming removed 2 bases at V and 2 bases at J, with 12 bases between. Germline CDR1 SGHNT, CDR2 YENEEA. The CDR3 is 15 amino acids. As DNA, the CDR3 is TGTGCCAGCAGCTTATGGTCACAGGGTAACACTGAAGCTTTCTTT. Amino acids: CASSLWSQGNTEAFF.

The J gene is TRBJ2-2, the V gene TRBV5-1; 11 bases align to TRBD2. The CDR3 runs to 16 residues. Germline V CDR1 and CDR2: SGHRS, YFSETQ. V was pared by 4 bases and J by 5 bases, with 7 bases of the junction left unmatched. The CDR3 spells CASSETSGSGTGELFF. The CDR3 bases are TGCGCCAGCAGCGAAACTAGCGGGAGTGGTACCGGGGAGCTGTTTTTT. Supplemented by reference TRBV5-1 and TRBJ2-2, the full variable domain reads KAGVTQTPRYLIKTRGQQVTLSCSPISGHRSVSWYQQTPGQGLQFLFEYFSETQRNKGNFPGRFSGRQFSNSRSEMNVSTLELGDSALYLCASSETSGSGTGELFFGEGSRLTVL.

This chain joins TRBV10-3 and TRBJ1-1; D is perhaps TRBD1 (5 bases). The length of the CDR3 is 14 residues. V lost 10 bases and J lost 1, with 16 bases in between. Germline V gives CDR1 ENHRY, CDR2 SYGVKD. The CDR3 region has the DNA TGTGCCACCGTCTTGGCGGGGCAGAACACTGAAGCTTTCTTT. Translated, it gives CATVLAGQNTEAFF.

This clone has more than one count but fewer than ten. The chain's CDR3 is CASSSRTGTGGRETQYF. The DNA of the CDR3 is TGTGCCAGCAGCTCTCGAACCGGGACAGGGGGCCGGGAGACCCAGTACTTC. The chain couples TRBV28 to TRBJ2-5; the match to TRBD1 covers 12 bases. The junction had 13 bases not matched to a gene; V was cut back by 6 bases and J by 5 bases. CDR1 is MDHEN and CDR2 is SYDVKM in the germline V gene. The CDR3 totals 17 residues. The full variable domain, rest sourced from reference TRBV28 and TRBJ2-5, is DVKVTQSSRYLVKRTGEKVFLECVQDMDHENMFWYRQDPGLGLRLIYFSYDVKMKEKGDIPEGYSVSREKKERFSLILESASTNQTSMYLCASSSRTGTGGRETQYFGPGTRLLVL.

The CDR3 sequence: CASSSGGAGQPQHF. The CDR3 DNA reads TGTGCCAGCAGCTCAGGGGGCGCAGGCCAGCCCCAGCATTTT. This chain connects TRBV13 to TRBJ1-5; 8 nucleotides align to TRBD1. The CDR3 is 14 residues long. Trimming at V came to 4 bases and at J to 7 bases, leaving 6 bases not matched to a gene. From germline, CDR1 is PRHDT and CDR2 FYEKMQ (reference sequence).

The V and J genes are TRBV11-3 and TRBJ1-6, with TRBD1 matching 7 bases. The germline V gene encodes CDR1 SGHNT and CDR2 YENEEA. V trimming: 5 bases; J trimming: 10 bases; junction bases outside the gene matches: 8. The CDR3 totals 14 residues. Here the CDR3 reads CASSQGGPGSPLHF. The CDR3 DNA is TGTGCCAGCAGCCAAGGGGGCCCAGGGTCACCCCTCCACTTT.

This sequence joins TRBV19 and TRBJ1-2, with TRBD1 matching 11 bases. Germline V gene sequence: CDR1 LNHDA, CDR2 SQIVND (reference sequence). Germline trimming cut 3 bases from V and 5 bases from J; bases unmatched to any gene: 2. There are 14 residues in the CDR3. The CDR3 protein is CASSIGTGGYGYTF. In nucleotides, the CDR3 is TGTGCCAGTAGTATCGGGACAGGGGGATATGGCTACACCTTC.

The rearrangement joins TRBV29-1 to TRBJ1-1; 10 positions match TRBD1. The germline V gene has CDR1 SQVTM and CDR2 ANQGSEA. The J segment lost 4 bases and the V segment lost 3 bases, leaving 8 bases of the junction unmatched. The CDR3 has 15 amino acids. CDR3 in amino acids: CSVDILGQGSTEAFF. The CDR3 coding sequence is TGCAGCGTTGATATCTTGGGACAGGGGAGCACTGAAGCTTTCTTT.

This clone was counted ten times or more. This sequence joins TRBV28 and TRBJ1-1; 9 nucleotides line up with TRBD1. Germline CDR1 MDHEN, CDR2 SYDVKM. V shed 4 bases and J 3 bases; nucleotides not matched to a gene: 6. This CDR3 contains 15 residues. DNA of the CDR3: TGTGCCAGCAGTTCACTACAGGGGGCGGACACTGAAGCTTTCTTT. Translating it yields CASSSLQGADTEAFF.

V is TRBV3-1 (or the pseudogene TRBV3-2) and J is TRBJ1-2; D is possibly TRBD1 (5 bases). V was pared by 2 bases and J by 6 bases, with 19 bases between. This CDR3 comprises 16 residues. Germline CDR1 reads LGHDT; CDR2 reads YNNKEL (reference sequence). The CDR3 region is CASSQTWEGSRDGYTF. CDR3 DNA: TGTGCCAGCAGCCAAACATGGGAGGGGTCCAGGGATGGCTACACCTTC.

The chain joins TRBV5-4 to TRBJ2-5, with a possible D match to TRBD2 (6 bases). In germline, CDR1 is SGHNT, CDR2 YYREEE (reference sequence). The CDR3 is 15 amino acids. The ends were cut back, 4 bases at V and 3 bases at J, with 16 bases in the middle. CDR3 sequence: CASSATLSGEETQYF. The CDR3 coding sequence is TGTGCCAGCAGCGCTACCCTTAGCGGAGAAGAGACCCAGTACTTC. The full variable domain, its missing parts supplied by reference TRBV5-4 and TRBJ2-5, is ETGVTQSPTHLIKTRGQQVTLRCSSQSGHNTVSWYQQALGQGPQFIFQYYREEENGRGNFPPRFSGLQFPNYSSELNVNALELDDSALYLCASSATLSGEETQYFGPGTRLLVL.

The J gene is TRBJ1-5, the V gene TRBV6-4; the match to TRBD1 covers 8 bases. V gave up 3 bases and J gave up 7 bases; unmatched junction bases: 5. Germline V gene data show CDR1 as MRHNA and CDR2 as SNTAGT. This CDR3 region has 14 residues. The CDR3 sequence is CASSETGGSQPQHF. DNA of the CDR3: TGTGCCAGCAGTGAAACAGGGGGAAGCCAGCCCCAGCATTTT.

The chain carries TRBV27 and TRBJ1-1; maybe TRBD1 (5 bases). Germline CDR1 MNHEY, CDR2 SMNVEV (reference sequence). CDR3 length equals 16 residues. V was trimmed by 6 bases and J by 0 bases, leaving 17 bases between them. The CDR3 sequence is CASRSQKTVMNTEAFF. In DNA, the CDR3 is TGTGCCAGCAGAAGCCAGAAGACAGTAATGAACACTGAAGCTTTCTTT.

The genes are TRBV19 and TRBJ1-3, with D possibly matching TRBD1 (6 bases). CDR1 is LNHDA, CDR2 SQIVND, per germline (reference sequence). Trimming left V 1 base short and J 0 bases short, with 13 bases between. The CDR3 runs 17 residues. CDR3 in amino acids: CASSIGGTPSSGNTIYF. The DNA of the CDR3 is TGTGCCAGTAGTATAGGGGGGACACCGAGCTCTGGAAACACCATATATTTT.

The chain carries TRBV2 and TRBJ2-7; D remains unclear. The ends were cut back, 7 bases at V and 3 bases at J, with 10 bases in the middle. The CDR3 has 12 residues. Germline-derived CDR1 and CDR2 are SNHLY and FYNNEI. The CDR3 here is CASNQVFYEQYF. The CDR3 nucleotides read TGTGCCAGCAACCAGGTTTTCTACGAGCAGTACTTC. Supplemented by reference TRBV2 and TRBJ2-7, the full variable domain reads EPEVTQTPSHQVTQMGQEVILRCVPISNHLYFYWYRQILGQKVEFLVSFYNNEISEKSEIFDDQFSVERPDGSNFTLKIRSTKLEDSAMYFCASNQVFYEQYFGPGTRLTVT.

This chain links TRBV2 with TRBJ2-3; 9 positions match TRBD1. The ends lost 6 bases at V and 3 bases at J; junction bases unmatched: 10. This CDR3 contains 16 residues. Per the germline V gene, CDR1 is SNHLY and CDR2 is FYNNEI. CDR3: CASRLDRGALTDTQYF. CDR3 in DNA: TGTGCCAGCAGGCTAGACAGGGGGGCGCTAACAGATACGCAGTATTTT.

The rearrangement joins TRBV5-5 to TRBJ2-7, with 10 positions matching TRBD2. J gave up 4 bases and V 0 bases, and 4 bases lay outside the gene matches. CDR1 SGHKS and CDR2 YYEKEE come from the germline V gene (reference sequence). This CDR3 has 15 residues. CDR3 sequence: CASSLGTSGGYEQYF. The DNA for the CDR3 is TGTGCCAGCAGCTTGGGGACTAGCGGAGGGTACGAGCAGTACTTC.

The chain links TRBV10-3 to TRBJ2-1; 8 bases agree with TRBD1. This CDR3 is 15 amino acids long. Trimming took 4 bases from V and 6 from J; bases not matched to a gene: 8. In germline, CDR1 is ENHRY, CDR2 SYGVKD. CDR3 in DNA: TGTGCCATCAGTGTGGGGACAGGCTCAACCAATGAGCAGTTCTTC. It is translated as CAISVGTGSTNEQFF.

The chain links TRBV11-2 to TRBJ1-2; 9 bases line up with TRBD1. From germline, CDR1 is SGHAT and CDR2 FQNNGV. The trim removed 1 base at V and 2 bases at J, leaving 2 bases unmatched. The CDR3 has 15 amino acids. The CDR3 loop is CASSLVDRGNYGYTF. DNA of the CDR3: TGTGCCAGCAGCTTAGTCGACAGGGGGAACTATGGCTACACCTTC.

The V and J genes are TRBV5-4 and TRBJ1-1; D might be TRBD1 (5 bases). V gave up 2 bases and J gave up 3 bases, with 11 bases separating them. Germline loops: CDR1 SGHNT, CDR2 YYREEE (reference sequence). The CDR3 runs 14 residues. CDR3 region: CASSLGARDTEAFF. The CDR3 region has the DNA TGTGCCAGCAGCTTAGGGGCCCGGGACACTGAAGCTTTCTTT.

This sequence joins TRBV3-1 (or the pseudogene TRBV3-2) and TRBJ2-5; D perhaps matches TRBD2 (6 bases). V lost 4 bases and J 2 bases, leaving 11 bases between the germline ends. The germline gives CDR1 LGHDT, CDR2 YNNKEL (reference sequence). The CDR3 covers 14 residues. The CDR3 spells CASSRGLAQETQYF. CDR3 DNA: TGTGCCAGCAGCCGAGGGCTAGCGCAAGAGACCCAGTACTTC.

The CDR3 protein is CASYRQATNEKLFF. The CDR3 bases are TGTGCCAGCTACCGACAGGCAACTAATGAAAAACTGTTTTTT. The rearrangement uses TRBV2 and TRBJ1-4; weak D call: TRBD1 (6 bases). Trimming shortened V by 8 bases and J by 0 bases, and 10 bases separated the two germline ends. From germline, CDR1 is SNHLY and CDR2 FYNNEI. The CDR3 is 14 amino acids.

The rearrangement joins TRBV12-5 to TRBJ2-3; unclear D gene. Germline CDR1 and CDR2: LGHNT and FRNRAP. There are 17 residues in the CDR3. Trimming left V 0 bases short and J 1 base short, with 14 bases between. The CDR3 region has the DNA TGTGCTAGTGGTTTGGTACTGGCTTACCTAGGCACAGATACGCAGTATTTT. It specifies CASGLVLAYLGTDTQYF.

CDR3 sequence (DNA): TGCGCCAGCAGCTCTTTTCTTACAGGGGGCTTCGGGGAGACCCAGTACTTC. It yields the protein CASSSFLTGGFGETQYF. This sequence joins TRBV5-1 and TRBJ2-5; 9 bases match TRBD1. Germline assignment: CDR1 SGHRS and CDR2 YFSETQ. The CDR3 covers 17 residues. The trim removed 3 bases at V and 5 bases at J, leaving 14 bases unmatched.

The chain has TRBV18 and TRBJ1-5, with TRBD1 as a possible D gene (6 bases). The V and J ends lost 4 bases and 7 bases respectively, with 20 bases between them. Germline lookup yields CDR1 KGHSH and CDR2 LQKENI. This CDR3 is 16 amino acids long. CDR3: CASSQAGTPSGQPQHF. CDR3 coding DNA: TGTGCCAGCTCACAGGCAGGGACACCATCGGGGCAGCCCCAGCATTTT. Full variable domain (missing parts from reference TRBV18 and TRBJ1-5): NAGVMQNPRHLVRRRGQEARLRCSPMKGHSHVYWYRQLPEEGLKFMVYLQKENIIDESGMPKERFSAEFPKEGPSILRIQQVVRGDSAAYFCASSQAGTPSGQPQHFGDGTRLSIL.

The V gene is TRBV9, the J gene TRBJ1-1; D is undetermined. V dropped 2 bases and J dropped 0 bases, with 14 bases sitting between them. This CDR3 contains 16 residues. Germline CDR1 and CDR2: SGDLS and YYNGEE. The CDR3 DNA is TGTGCCAGCAGCGTCCCGACCTCCGGGATGAACACTGAAGCTTTCTTT. Its translation: CASSVPTSGMNTEAFF.